These 32 T cell receptor beta chains originate from one sample sequenced in a study of neurological immune-mediated disorders. Time point in this sample: longitudinal time-point 3. TCRdb reanalysed the 5' RACE reads using MiXCR and keeps one entry per CDR3 protein. The sample lists about 80,000 distinct CDR3 sequences, about 4.5% occurring once. The sequencing input was PBMCs. These receptors originate from a woman aged 55-75 years with multiple sclerosis.

This clonotype has ten or more counts. The chain links TRBV30 to TRBJ1-5; possible D gene TRBD1, 5 bases. The CDR3 sequence is 12 residues long. Trimming removed 4 bases from V and 4 bases from J, with 8 bases in between. Germline loops: CDR1 GTSNPN, CDR2 SVGIG (reference sequence). CDR3 DNA: TGTGCCTGGAAGTCAGGGAATCAGCCCCAGCATTTT. Translating it yields CAWKSGNQPQHF.

This clonotype was counted at least ten times. The V call is TRBV5-4, the J call TRBJ2-5, with D hard to call. This CDR3 has 13 amino acids. Per the germline V gene, CDR1 is SGHNT and CDR2 is YYREEE (reference sequence). Trimming removed 0 bases at V and 5 bases at J, with 8 bases between. DNA of the CDR3: TGTGCCAGCAGCTTGGCCGTGAGTGAGACCCAGTACTTC. This gives the protein CASSLAVSETQYF.

Many counts were recorded for this clonotype. The chain joins TRBV20-1 to TRBJ1-3, with D perhaps matching TRBD1 (5 bases). The CDR3 runs 17 residues. CDR1 is DFQATT and CDR2 is SNEGSKA in the germline V gene (reference sequence). The V and J ends lost 0 bases and 0 bases respectively, with 15 bases between them. The CDR3 nucleotides are TGCAGTGCTAGAGATTCGGGTGCGGGGGGCTCTGGAAACACCATATATTTT. Translating gives CSARDSGAGGSGNTIYF.

At least ten counts were recorded for this clonotype. The chain links TRBV11-2 to TRBJ1-1; unclear D gene. Germline CDR1 and CDR2: SGHAT and FQNNGV. V lost 0 bases and J 6 bases, leaving 11 bases between the germline ends. The CDR3 spans 14 residues. DNA for the CDR3: TGTGCCAGCAGCTTAGATCTTGATCCAGCTGAAGCTTTCTTT. Translation: CASSLDLDPAEAFF.

There are many counts of this clonotype. The CDR3 DNA is TGTGCCATCAGTGAGAGGCTTTCCGCGGATGAGCAGTTCTTC. Translating gives CAISERLSADEQFF. The chain is built from TRBV10-3 and TRBJ2-1; D is uncertain. The V end lost 2 bases, the J end lost 8 bases, and 13 bases lay between the germline ends. CDR1 ENHRY and CDR2 SYGVKD come from the germline V gene. The length of the CDR3 is 14 residues.

This clonotype was recorded a few times. J is TRBJ1-5 and V is TRBV7-9, with 8 bases aligning to TRBD1. CDR1 SEHNR and CDR2 FQNEAQ come from the germline V gene (reference sequence). The CDR3 contains 15 residues. V shed 4 bases, J shed 7 bases, and the junction held 9 bases outside the gene matches. CDR3 residues: CASSYGQGAEQPQHF. CDR3 DNA: TGTGCCAGCAGCTACGGACAGGGAGCCGAGCAGCCCCAGCATTTT.

This clonotype was seen at least ten times. The rearrangement links TRBV9 to TRBJ2-3; 8 positions match TRBD1. The junction had 1 base not matched to a gene; V was cut back by 0 bases and J by 1 base. CDR3 length: 15 amino acids. Germline CDR1 is SGDLS and CDR2 is YYNGEE. The CDR3 DNA follows: TGTGCCAGCAGCGTAGGGGGACAGGGCACAGATACGCAGTATTTT. It specifies CASSVGGQGTDTQYF.

This clonotype has at least ten counts. This chain connects TRBV7-9 to TRBJ1-2; D possibly corresponds to TRBD1 (5 bases). The CDR3 is made up of 12 amino acids. Trimming removed 2 bases from V and 7 bases from J, with 8 bases in between. Germline-derived CDR1 and CDR2 are SEHNR and FQNEAQ (reference sequence). The CDR3 bases are TGTGCCAGCAGCTTACCAGGGTTTGGCTACACCTTC. Amino acids: CASSLPGFGYTF.

This clonotype was counted ten times or more. V gene TRBV12-3 or TRBV12-4 combines with J gene TRBJ1-3; D perhaps matches TRBD1 (5 bases). V gave up 7 bases and J gave up 0 bases, with 16 bases separating them. The CDR3 is 16 residues long. The CDR3 protein is CASTNRGFSSGNTIYF. The CDR3, as DNA: TGTGCCAGCACCAACCGGGGGTTCTCCTCTGGAAACACCATATATTTT.

This clonotype was detected ten times or more. The chain has TRBV20-1 and TRBJ1-1; the D is unclear. Trimming pared 7 bases from V and 1 base from J, leaving 10 bases between. This CDR3 region has 12 residues. CDR1 and CDR2 (germline): DFQATT, SNEGSKA (reference sequence). The CDR3 is CSVRNGNTEAFF. The CDR3 DNA reads as TGCAGTGTCCGGAATGGGAACACTGAAGCTTTCTTT.

This clonotype was found many times. The gene calls are TRBV7-2 and TRBJ2-7; D ambiguous. The CDR3 is 15 amino acids. V was trimmed by 4 bases and J by 3 bases, leaving 16 bases between them. Germline values: CDR1 SGHTA, CDR2 FQGNSA. The CDR3 DNA is TGTGCCAGCAGCTCACCAGACTGGATCCTCTACGAGCAGTACTTC. Translating it yields CASSSPDWILYEQYF. Full variable domain (outside the CDR3, taken from reference TRBV7-2 and TRBJ2-7): GAGVSQSPSNKVTEKGKDVELRCDPISGHTALYWYRQSLGQGLEFLIYFQGNSAPDKSGLPSDRFSAERTGGSVSTLTIQRTQQEDSAVYLCASSSPDWILYEQYFGPGTRLTVT.

This clonotype was counted ten times or more. The rearrangement links TRBV18 to TRBJ2-7, with D unresolved. Germline CDR1 is KGHSH and CDR2 is LQKENI. This CDR3 has 14 amino acids. With 6 bases removed from V and 0 bases from J, the gap between germline ends came to 12 bases. This chain's CDR3 is CASSPDWGSYEQYF. The CDR3 DNA sequence: TGTGCCAGCTCCCCCGACTGGGGCTCCTACGAGCAGTACTTC. The full variable domain, its missing parts supplied by reference TRBV18 and TRBJ2-7, is NAGVMQNPRHLVRRRGQEARLRCSPMKGHSHVYWYRQLPEEGLKFMVYLQKENIIDESGMPKERFSAEFPKEGPSILRIQQVVRGDSAAYFCASSPDWGSYEQYFGPGTRLTVT.

This clonotype was counted at least ten times. The gene calls are TRBV11-2 and TRBJ2-7; D is possibly TRBD1 (6 bases). Germline V lookup: CDR1 SGHAT, CDR2 FQNNGV. Trimming stripped 4 bases from V and 3 bases from J, with 16 bases between. The CDR3 totals 15 residues. The DNA of the CDR3 is TGTGCCAGCAGCTACCCCCTAGGACAGCTCTACGAGCAGTACTTC. Residues: CASSYPLGQLYEQYF.

Ten or more counts support this clonotype. The chain has TRBV7-9 and TRBJ2-7; perhaps TRBD1 as D (5 bases). The CDR3 is 14 amino acids. Germline V CDR1 and CDR2: SEHNR, FQNEAQ (reference sequence). The germline V and J ends were trimmed by 2 bases and 1 base, with 9 bases remaining between them. In DNA form, the CDR3 reads TGTGCCAGCAGCTTATCTGGACAATCCTACGAGCAGTACTTC. It specifies CASSLSGQSYEQYF. The full variable domain, completed using reference TRBV7-9 and TRBJ2-7, is DTGVSQNPRHKITKRGQNVTFRCDPISEHNRLYWYRQTLGQGPEFLTYFQNEAQLEKSRLLSDRFSAERPKGSFSTLEIQRTEQGDSAMYLCASSLSGQSYEQYFGPGTRLTVT.

This clonotype was picked up many times. V gene TRBV5-1 combines with J gene TRBJ1-4, with D possibly being TRBD1 (5 bases). V was cut by 6 bases and J by 0 bases, with 12 bases left in between. CDR3 length: 15 amino acids. The germline gives CDR1 SGHRS, CDR2 YFSETQ. The chain's CDR3 is CASTVRGSTNEKLFF. As DNA, the CDR3 is TGCGCCAGCACTGTTAGGGGATCAACTAATGAAAAACTGTTTTTT.

In the case of this clonotype: Mismatch with germline at one junction end may stem from a read error. J is TRBJ2-2 and V is TRBV6-4; TRBD2 is a possible D gene (5 bases). Germline loops: CDR1 MRHNA, CDR2 SNTAGT. CDR3 size: 14 residues. The CDR3 nucleotides read TGTGCCAGCAGTAATAGCGATGCGCCCGGGGAGCTGTTTTTC. Translation: CASSNSDAPGELFF.

This clonotype occurred many times. This sequence joins TRBV7-9 and TRBJ2-1, with D tentatively TRBD1 (6 bases). CDR3 length equals 15 residues. The germline V gene has CDR1 SEHNR and CDR2 FQNEAQ (reference sequence). Trimming removed 1 base at V and 4 bases at J, with 11 bases between. For the CDR3, the DNA is TGTGCCAGCAGCTTAGGGTGGGGGCGGTACAATGAGCAGTTCTTC. This gives the protein CASSLGWGRYNEQFF.

There are many counts of this clonotype. The gene calls are TRBV20-1 and TRBJ2-3; 9 bases align to TRBD2. The J segment lost 4 bases and the V segment lost 1 base, leaving 3 bases of the junction unmatched. Germline V gene lookup returns CDR1 DFQATT and CDR2 SNEGSKA (reference sequence). The CDR3 is made up of 14 amino acids. CDR3 protein: CSARARGGADTQYF. The CDR3 DNA reads TGCAGTGCTAGAGCGCGCGGGGGGGCAGATACGCAGTATTTT.

This clonotype showed up many times. The chain employs TRBV18 and TRBJ1-1, with 8 positions matching TRBD1. This CDR3 region has 14 residues. Germline V gene data show CDR1 as KGHSH and CDR2 as LQKENI. Germline trimming cut 4 bases from V and 1 base from J; bases unmatched to any gene: 2. The CDR3 loop is CASSRDRKNTEAFF. CDR3 nucleotides: TGTGCCAGCTCACGGGACAGGAAGAACACTGAAGCTTTCTTT.

In this sample, this clonotype turned up a few times. The chain recombines TRBV5-1 with TRBJ2-2, with D tentatively TRBD1 (6 bases). V was pared by 4 bases and J by 2 bases, with 12 bases between. Germline V lookup: CDR1 SGHRS, CDR2 YFSETQ. The CDR3 totals 15 residues. CDR3 protein: CASSVMTGNTGELFF. The CDR3 DNA is TGCGCCAGCAGCGTGATGACAGGAAACACCGGGGAGCTGTTTTTT.

This clonotype was recorded many times. The chain carries TRBV20-1 and TRBJ2-7; 9 positions agree with TRBD2. This CDR3 region has 14 residues. V was pared by 3 bases and J by 2 bases, with 5 bases of the junction left unmatched. Looked up from germline, CDR1 is DFQATT and CDR2 is SNEGSKA (reference sequence). The CDR3, as DNA: TGCAGTGCTAGCTCTAGCGGGGTAACCTACGAGCAGTACTTC. Amino acids: CSASSSGVTYEQYF.

This clonotype was recorded a few times. DNA for the CDR3: TGCGCCAGCAGCATTGGATACAACGCTGAAGCTTTCTTT. This translates into CASSIGYNAEAFF. The rearrangement joins TRBV5-1 to TRBJ1-1; D remains unclear. This CDR3 region has 13 residues. V dropped 4 bases and J dropped 6 bases, with 13 bases sitting between them. Germline V CDR1 and CDR2: SGHRS, YFSETQ. Filled out from reference TRBV5-1 and TRBJ1-1, the complete variable domain reads KAGVTQTPRYLIKTRGQQVTLSCSPISGHRSVSWYQQTPGQGLQFLFEYFSETQRNKGNFPGRFSGRQFSNSRSEMNVSTLELGDSALYLCASSIGYNAEAFFGQGTRLTVV.

Many counts were recorded for this clonotype. This chain joins TRBV29-1 and TRBJ1-2, with TRBD1 matching 11 bases. The CDR3 contains 13 residues. CDR1 SQVTM and CDR2 ANQGSEA come from the germline V gene. Trimming removed 4 bases from V and 6 bases from J; junction bases left unmatched: 4. CDR3 in DNA: TGCAGCGTTGTGGACAGGGGGCGCAATGGCTACACCTTC. Translated: CSVVDRGRNGYTF.

This clonotype has ten or more counts. V and J are TRBV5-1 and TRBJ1-2, with D unresolved. CDR1 and CDR2 from the germline V gene are SGHRS and YFSETQ. The CDR3 runs to 13 residues. V gave up 7 bases and J gave up 4 bases, with 14 bases separating them. The CDR3 loop reads CASASSGFYGYTF. In nucleotides, the CDR3 is TGCGCCAGCGCGAGTTCCGGATTCTATGGCTACACCTTC. The full variable domain, with the rest looked up from reference TRBV5-1 and TRBJ1-2, is KAGVTQTPRYLIKTRGQQVTLSCSPISGHRSVSWYQQTPGQGLQFLFEYFSETQRNKGNFPGRFSGRQFSNSRSEMNVSTLELGDSALYLCASASSGFYGYTFGSGTRLTVV.

This clonotype occurred many times. J is TRBJ2-1 and V is TRBV15; D gene uncertain. The germline V gene encodes CDR1 LNHNV and CDR2 YYDKDF (reference sequence). The ends were cut back, 4 bases at V and 0 bases at J, with 10 bases in the middle. This CDR3 spans 15 amino acids. CDR3 sequence reads: CATSIPGLSYNEQFF. The CDR3 DNA follows: TGTGCCACCAGCATACCGGGCCTCTCCTACAATGAGCAGTTCTTC.

This clonotype occurred many times. The V and J genes are TRBV5-1 and TRBJ1-4; D is unclear. Germline CDR1 and CDR2: SGHRS and YFSETQ. The CDR3 consists of 15 residues. Trimming stripped 4 bases from V and 2 bases from J, with 12 bases between. The CDR3 DNA follows: TGCGCCAGCAGCCTGGATGGACGGACTAATGAAAAACTGTTTTTT. Its protein is CASSLDGRTNEKLFF.

This clonotype has a count of ten or more. The chain has TRBV27 and TRBJ1-4, with a tentative D call TRBD1 (5 bases). The CDR3 has 16 residues. Per the germline V gene, CDR1 is MNHEY and CDR2 is SMNVEV (reference sequence). Trimming pared 3 bases from V and 5 bases from J, leaving 16 bases between. This CDR3 reads CASSFGTAGRNEKLFF. The CDR3 DNA follows: TGTGCCAGCAGTTTTGGGACCGCCGGACGGAATGAAAAACTGTTTTTT.

This clonotype has a count of ten or more. This chain uses TRBV29-1 with TRBJ1-2; TRBD1 agrees at 7 bases. Trimming removed 1 base from V and 4 bases from J; junction bases left unmatched: 3. Germline V gene sequence: CDR1 SQVTM, CDR2 ANQGSEA. This CDR3 has 13 residues. The CDR3 DNA reads TGCAGCGTTGAAGGGGGGGACAGCTATGGCTACACCTTC. This sequence encodes CSVEGGDSYGYTF.

This clonotype was recorded many times. The chain employs TRBV11-2 and TRBJ1-1; a weak D match, TRBD1 (5 bases). CDR3 length: 14 amino acids. Trimming took off 3 bases at V and 6 bases at J, with 14 bases between the two ends. The V gene's germline CDR1 is SGHAT and CDR2 FQNNGV. CDR3: CASSLTAAVAEAFF. CDR3 bases: TGTGCCAGCAGCTTGACAGCGGCGGTTGCTGAAGCTTTCTTT.

This clonotype was counted ten times or more. The genes are TRBV5-1 and TRBJ2-6, with D unresolved. Germline V lookup: CDR1 SGHRS, CDR2 YFSETQ. Trimming took off 0 bases at V and 0 bases at J, with 13 bases between the two ends. The length of the CDR3 is 18 residues. Here the CDR3 reads CASSLGFRLSSGANVLTF. CDR3 nucleotides: TGCGCCAGCAGCTTGGGATTCAGGCTTAGCTCTGGGGCCAACGTCCTGACTTTC.

This clonotype was found many times. The chain employs TRBV27 and TRBJ1-6, with unresolved D. Trimming cost V 4 bases and J 4 bases, with 11 bases left between them. This CDR3 comprises 15 residues. CDR1 and CDR2 (germline): MNHEY, SMNVEV (reference sequence). DNA for the CDR3: TGTGCCAGCAGTTCCCTATTCTCTTATAATTCACCCCTCCACTTT. It encodes CASSSLFSYNSPLHF.

This clonotype was detected ten times or more. This chain connects TRBV6-4 to TRBJ2-1, with 9 bases that match TRBD2. With 0 bases clipped from V and 6 bases from J, the junction kept 0 bases outside the gene matches. Germline-derived CDR1 and CDR2 are MRHNA and SNTAGT. The CDR3 loop spans 14 amino acids. The CDR3 DNA reads TGTGCCAGCAGTGACTCGCGGGGGGGCAATGAGCAGTTCTTC. This encodes CASSDSRGGNEQFF.